Listed below are T cell receptor beta chains from one sample, sequenced in a study of shared clonotypes between healthy human individuals. Clones were read by immunoSEQ multiplex PCR, and TCRdb kept only the in-frame ones, dropping some. Of millions of clones in the sample, 85% to 95% were seen once. Sequencing used naive CD4+ T cells sorted from blood. The receptors originated from a man aged 18 to 29 in good health. The CDR3 runs from the conserved cysteine through the conserved F or W. D genes are given only for firm matches. Some rows mark clone size as missing; the rest say once, few, many or name a class of expanded clone.

size: once; V: TRBV19; D: -; J: TRBJ1-4; DNA: TGTGCCAGTAGTATGCGGGAAACTAATGAAAAACTGTTTTTT; CDR3: CASSMRETNEKLFF
size: -; V: TRBV29-1; D: TRBD2; J: TRBJ2-5; DNA: TGCAGCGTTGCTTCCACTAGCGGGAGAAAGACCCAGTACTTC; CDR3: CSVASTSGRKTQYF
size: -; V: TRBV18; D: -; J: TRBJ2-1; DNA: TGTGCCAGCTCACCACAGGGGTTGGATGAGCAGTTCTTC; CDR3: CASSPQGLDEQFF
size: once; V: TRBV19; D: TRBD1; J: TRBJ1-5; DNA: TGTGCCAGTATGGGACAGAGGAATCAGCCCCAGCATTTT; CDR3: CASMGQRNQPQHF
size: -; V: TRBV5-1; D: TRBD1; J: TRBJ1-1; DNA: TGCGCCAGCAGCGTCATGACAGGGCTTGAAGCTTTCTTT; CDR3: CASSVMTGLEAFF
size: -; V: TRBV2; D: -; J: TRBJ2-7; DNA: TGTGCCAGCAGTGAAACCGGCCCCCTGGGGAACGAGCAGTACTTC; CDR3: CASSETGPLGNEQYF
size: -; V: TRBV28; D: TRBD1; J: TRBJ2-5; DNA: TGTGCCAGCAGTTTTGGGGACAGGGGGCAAAGACAGTACTTC; CDR3: CASSFGDRGQRQYF
size: -; V: TRBV6-1; D: -; J: TRBJ2-7; DNA: TGTGCCAGCAGTGAAGGGGGCAGGGTAGGGCAGTACTTC; CDR3: CASSEGGRVGQYF
size: once; V: TRBV18; D: -; J: TRBJ1-6; DNA: TGTGCCAGCTCACCGTTCAGGGTTGAGGCGAATTCACCCCTCCACTTT; CDR3: CASSPFRVEANSPLHF
size: -; V: TRBV9; D: TRBD2; J: TRBJ2-4; DNA: TGTGCCAGCAGCCCTGGGAGGGAGAACATTCAGTACTTC; CDR3: CASSPGRENIQYF
size: -; V: TRBV19; D: -; J: TRBJ2-7; DNA: TGTGCCAGTAGTACACGGGGGGCCGAAGAGCAGTACTTC; CDR3: CASSTRGAEEQYF
size: -; V: TRBV5-1; D: TRBD2; J: TRBJ2-1; DNA: TGCGCCAGCAGCGCGGGGACTAGGGGTGAGCAGTTCTTC; CDR3: CASSAGTRGEQFF
size: once; V: TRBV14; D: -; J: TRBJ1-3; DNA: TGTGCCAGCAGCCAAGACACCTTAGCGGGGGTGTCTGGAAACACCATATATTTT; CDR3: CASSQDTLAGVSGNTIYF
size: -; V: TRBV10-3; D: TRBD1; J: TRBJ2-7; DNA: TGTGCCATCAGTCCCTCGGGACAGACCTACGAGCAGTACTTC; CDR3: CAISPSGQTYEQYF
size: -; V: TRBV25-1; D: TRBD1; J: TRBJ1-1; DNA: TGTGCCAGCAGTGATCGGGACAGGGATACTGAAGCTTTCTTT; CDR3: CASSDRDRDTEAFF
size: few; V: TRBV6-5; D: -; J: TRBJ2-3; DNA: TGTGCCAGCAGTTACGGGAGAACTAGCACAGATACGCAGTATTTT; CDR3: CASSYGRTSTDTQYF
size: -; V: TRBV18; D: -; J: TRBJ1-2; DNA: TGTGCCAGCTCACCAAACGTGGGTAGCTACACCTTC; CDR3: CASSPNVGSYTF
size: -; V: TRBV30; D: -; J: TRBJ1-5; DNA: TGTGCCTGGGCCCCAGGCGGTAATAGCAATCAGCCCCAGCATTTT; CDR3: CAWAPGGNSNQPQHF
size: -; V: TRBV19; D: TRBD1; J: TRBJ1-5; DNA: TGTGCCAGTAGTATAGACCGGGACAGGGTTCAGCCCCAGCATTTT; CDR3: CASSIDRDRVQPQHF
size: -; V: TRBV6-4; D: -; J: TRBJ1-6; DNA: TGTGCCAGCAGCAGCACCTCGAGATTCACAACAGGAAATTCACCCCTCCACTTT; CDR3: CASSSTSRFTTGNSPLHF
size: -; V: TRBV7-2; D: -; J: TRBJ2-1; DNA: TGTGCCAGCAGCTTAGACGCGGGGGAGCAGTTCTTC; CDR3: CASSLDAGEQFF
size: -; V: TRBV6-5; D: -; J: TRBJ2-5; DNA: TGTGCCAGCAAAGGGTCCAGGGTTTTAGAGACCCAGTACTTC; CDR3: CASKGSRVLETQYF
size: -; V: TRBV18; D: -; J: TRBJ1-1; DNA: TGTGCCAGCTCACCACCGGAGGGGCTGGTTGAAGCTTTCTTT; CDR3: CASSPPEGLVEAFF
size: -; V: TRBV5-1; D: -; J: TRBJ1-5; DNA: TGCGCCAGCCGGTTGGGGATGGATCAGCCCCAGCATTTT; CDR3: CASRLGMDQPQHF
size: -; V: TRBV28; D: -; J: TRBJ1-2; DNA: TGTGCCAGCAGTTTAGGTTCGCTGCGGGGGGGCTACACCTTC; CDR3: CASSLGSLRGGYTF
size: -; V: TRBV6-1; D: -; J: TRBJ2-5; DNA: TGTGCCAGCAGTGAAAGGACCCCGAAGGAGACCCAGTACTTC; CDR3: CASSERTPKETQYF
size: few; V: TRBV4-1; D: -; J: TRBJ1-1; DNA: TGCGCCAGCAGCCAAGATGCAGGGAACACTGAAGCTTTCTTT; CDR3: CASSQDAGNTEAFF
size: -; V: TRBV7-3; D: -; J: TRBJ1-6; DNA: TGTGCCAGCAGCGCCGGGACTTCTAATTCACCCCTCCACTTT; CDR3: CASSAGTSNSPLHF
size: once; V: TRBV7-9; D: TRBD1; J: TRBJ2-3; DNA: TGTGCCAGCAGCCTCCTCAGGGGGAACATGGGACAGTTAACGCAGTATTTT; CDR3: CASSLLRGNMGQLTQYF
size: -; V: TRBV5-1; D: -; J: TRBJ1-1; DNA: TGCGCCAGCAGGGCCGGGGGCTTTAACACTGAAGCTTTCTTT; CDR3: CASRAGGFNTEAFF
size: -; V: TRBV30; D: TRBD1; J: TRBJ1-2; DNA: TGTGCCTGGAGTGGGAATAGTCGGGACAGTTTAGGTGGCTACACCTTC; CDR3: CAWSGNSRDSLGGYTF
size: -; V: TRBV7-2; D: TRBD2; J: TRBJ2-5; DNA: TGTGCCAGCAGCCTCGGGAGGGGCAAGGAAAGAGAGACCCAGTACTTC; CDR3: CASSLGRGKERETQYF
size: -; V: TRBV10-3; D: TRBD2; J: TRBJ2-1; DNA: TGTGCCATCAGGACCGGGACTAGCGGGTACAATGAGCAGTTCTTC; CDR3: CAIRTGTSGYNEQFF
size: -; V: TRBV7-2; D: TRBD2; J: TRBJ2-7; DNA: TGTGCCAGCGCCCCCGGGGGGAGCGGCTCCTACGAGCAGTACTTC; CDR3: CASAPGGSGSYEQYF
size: -; V: TRBV5-6; D: -; J: TRBJ1-1; DNA: TGTGCCAGCAGCTTGAATGGTGCCGATAGGAGGGGCGCTTTCTTT; CDR3: CASSLNGADRRGAFF
size: -; V: TRBV10-3; D: -; J: TRBJ1-3; DNA: TGTGCCATCAGTGAGGTCCAGGGCTCTGGAAACACCATATATTTT; CDR3: CAISEVQGSGNTIYF
size: -; V: TRBV28; D: -; J: TRBJ2-1; DNA: TGTGCCAGCAGCCCGGGAAGGGTCGGCGACAATGAGCAGTTCTTC; CDR3: CASSPGRVGDNEQFF
size: -; V: TRBV30; D: -; J: TRBJ2-5; DNA: TGTGCCTGGAGTCACACGGCAGAGACCCAGTACTTC; CDR3: CAWSHTAETQYF
size: few; V: TRBV2; D: -; J: TRBJ1-3; DNA: TGTGCCAGCGCTTACGGCCTCGGAAACACCATATATTTT; CDR3: CASAYGLGNTIYF
size: -; V: TRBV7-3; D: -; J: TRBJ2-7; DNA: TGTGCCAGCAGCTCAAAGGAGGGTCAGGGGTGCTACGAGCAGTACTTC; CDR3: CASSSKEGQGCYEQYF
size: -; V: TRBV10-3; D: -; J: TRBJ1-4; DNA: TGTGCCATCAGTGATTTGGCAGATGAAAAACTGTTTTTT; CDR3: CAISDLADEKLFF
size: -; V: TRBV5-1; D: -; J: TRBJ2-7; DNA: TGCGCCAGCACCTCCTTTTCCCAGGTGGGGTACGAGCAGTACTTC; CDR3: CASTSFSQVGYEQYF
size: -; V: TRBV5-1; D: TRBD1; J: TRBJ1-2; DNA: TGCGCCAGCAGCCCCGGGACAGGGTATAACTATGGCTACACCTTC; CDR3: CASSPGTGYNYGYTF
size: -; V: TRBV14; D: TRBD2; J: TRBJ2-7; DNA: TGTGCCAGCAGCCACACTAGCGGGAGCCCGTACGAGCAGTACTTC; CDR3: CASSHTSGSPYEQYF
size: -; V: TRBV5-1; D: -; J: TRBJ1-2; DNA: TGCGCCAGCAGCTTGGACAACTATGGCTACACCTTC; CDR3: CASSLDNYGYTF
size: -; V: TRBV30; D: -; J: TRBJ2-2; DNA: TGTGCCTGGAGTGCTTGGGGATCGAACACCGGGGAGCTGTTTTTT; CDR3: CAWSAWGSNTGELFF
size: few; V: TRBV25-1; D: TRBD1; J: TRBJ1-3; DNA: TGTGCCAGCAGCCCCACGACAGGGGGATATGGAAACACCATATATTTT; CDR3: CASSPTTGGYGNTIYF
size: -; V: TRBV10-3; D: -; J: TRBJ1-3; DNA: TGTGCCATCAGTGAGTCAGCTCCCTCTGGAAACACCATATATTTT; CDR3: CAISESAPSGNTIYF
size: -; V: TRBV4-3; D: TRBD2; J: TRBJ2-2; DNA: TGCGCCAGCAGCCAAGAAACTAGCGGTAACACCGGGGAGCTGTTTTTT; CDR3: CASSQETSGNTGELFF
size: -; V: TRBV7-8; D: TRBD1; J: TRBJ1-4; DNA: TGTGCCAGCAGCCGACGACAGGGCCTCGAGGAAAAACTGTTTTTT; CDR3: CASSRRQGLEEKLFF
size: once; V: TRBV2; D: -; J: TRBJ2-7; DNA: TGTGCCAGCAGTGAAGGGACGGCCTACGAGCAGTACTTC; CDR3: CASSEGTAYEQYF
size: -; V: TRBV5-1; D: -; J: TRBJ2-3; DNA: TGCGCCAGCAGCTTGGTTAGGGAGGCAGATACGCAGTATTTT; CDR3: CASSLVREADTQYF
size: once; V: TRBV25-1; D: TRBD2; J: TRBJ2-1; DNA: TGTGCCAGCAGTGAACCTGCGGGCGGGAGTGGGGGAGGGGAGCAGTTCTTC; CDR3: CASSEPAGGSGGGEQFF
size: -; V: TRBV6-6; D: -; J: TRBJ2-7; DNA: TGTGCCAGCAGTTACGCCCAAGCGAGTACCCTGTACGAGCAGTACTTC; CDR3: CASSYAQASTLYEQYF
size: once; V: TRBV28; D: TRBD1; J: TRBJ1-2; DNA: TGTGCCAGCAGTCCGCCGGCAGGGGGCATACGCTACACCTTC; CDR3: CASSPPAGGIRYTF
size: -; V: TRBV18; D: TRBD1; J: TRBJ1-5; DNA: TGTGCCAGCTCACCACCGGGACAGGGGGGCAATCAGCCCCAGCATTTT; CDR3: CASSPPGQGGNQPQHF
size: -; V: TRBV18; D: TRBD1; J: TRBJ2-7; DNA: TGTGCCAGCTCACCAAGACAGGGGGGATCCTACGAGCAGTACTTC; CDR3: CASSPRQGGSYEQYF